Sequencing of this T cell receptor beta chain was carried out in a study of regulatory T cells in long-lasting Graves disease. Germline V lookup: CDR1 DFQATT, CDR2 SNEGSKA (reference sequence). With 5 bases clipped from V and 2 bases from J, the junction kept 9 bases outside the gene matches. This CDR3 is built from 14 residues. Arm-PCR with iRepertoire HTBI primers amplified the CDR3 regions for these TCR beta libraries. Using its own MiXCR run on the multiplex PCR reads, TCRdb lists one record per CDR3 protein. The data show more than 400,000 distinct CDR3 sequences, around 16% seen once. Time point noted: newly diagnosed GD, antithyroid drugs for less than 3 months. There was RNA extracted from PBMCs, and the TCR library was made from it. Another study also made use of these data, one on T cells in Graves' hyperthyroidism and ophthalmopathy.

The chain joins TRBV20-1 to TRBJ2-7, with 7 bases matching TRBD1. The sample was peripheral blood mononuclear cells (PBMCs), taken at new diagnosis, from a patient treated with antithyroid drugs. This clonotype was sampled from a man between 35 and 55 years old with Graves disease. CDR3 amino acids: CSAAFGTATYEQYF. The DNA of the CDR3 is TGCAGTGCTGCATTCGGGACAGCAACCTACGAGCAGTACTTC.